This section outlines one TCR beta chain sequence together with its context. Its specificity is unknown. This sample stems from a study of radiotherapy plus CTLA-4 blockade in lung cancer. Trimming took 1 base from V and 3 from J, leaving 10 bases between them. Germline lookup yields CDR1 LNHDA and CDR2 SQIVND (reference sequence). The CDR3 has 14 residues. Patients with chemo-refractory metastatic non-small-cell lung cancer received focal radiation plus CTLA-4 blockade with ipilimumab. Profiling relied on immunoSEQ multiplex PCR, and the TCRdb table lists in-frame clones only, not all of them. The sample has around 80,000 clones, under 90% seen once. Broader study findings: Per reports, early blood T cell clone dynamics, plus interferon-beta, forecast response most strongly.

The input for sequencing was peripheral blood, taken from a patient treated with radiotherapy plus ipilimumab. The source of this sequence is a human donor with non-small cell lung cancer who had stable disease on radiotherapy plus ipilimumab. J is TRBJ2-7 and V is TRBV19, with D possibly being TRBD1 (5 bases). CDR3 nucleotide sequence: TGTGCCAGTAGTATAGGCAGGGCCAACTACGAGCAGTACTTC. Translated, it gives CASSIGRANYEQYF.